Each of the 3 T cell receptor delta chains below was sequenced from the same sample in a study of γδ T cells in repeated Plasmodium falciparum infection. Bulk repertoires came from Vgamma9/Vdelta2+ or Vdelta2-negative gammadelta T cells flow-sorted from PBMC. TCRdb re-called clones from the multiplex PCR reads via CATT. The table lists 75,000 to 95,000 delta-chain clones, approximately 0.92% of them singletons, with roughly 9.5% in the top ten. The source material was gamma-delta T cells from blood. The receptor set was obtained from a pool of human donors (malaria-infected and uninfected, not separated).

The sample holds a few counts of this clone. A read error likely explains why the TCRdb protein, taken from a much larger clone, differs from this DNA's translation at residue 8; the protein shown is translated from the DNA. This chain uses TRDV1 with TRDJ1; 7 nucleotides match TRDD3. CDR1 and CDR2 from the germline V gene are TSWWSYY and QGS. V shed 5 bases, J shed 2 bases, and the junction held 23 bases outside the gene matches. The length of the CDR3 is 20 residues. For the CDR3, the DNA is TGTGCTCTTGGGACCGTTCCGGGGGTGTTAGGGATACCTGGTACCGATAAACTCATCTTT. Encoded protein: CALGTVPGVLGIPGTDKLIF.

Ten or more counts support this clone. TCRdb records a much larger clone's protein for this DNA, with a difference at residue 19 that likely arises from a read error; the protein given is the translation of the DNA. The V segment is TRDV2, and no J call was made; the table's D call, TRDD3, has no DNA check behind it. Germline loops: CDR1 GEAIGNYY, CDR2 EKD. The length of the CDR3 is 20 residues. The CDR3 is CACKLYTPSRGLIYTDKLTF. CDR3 nucleotide sequence: TGTGCCTGCAAGCTCTACACTCCTTCCCGGGGACTTATTTACACCGATAAACTCACCTTT.

This clone was recorded a few times. The protein given by TCRdb reflects a much larger clone and differs at residue 10 from this DNA's translation, likely from a read error; the protein shown is the DNA's translation. J is TRDJ1 and V is TRDV1, with a possible D match to TRDD2 (6 bases). Here the J gene came from matching the DNA to germline, since TCRdb omits it. Germline V gives CDR1 TSWWSYY, CDR2 QGS. CDR3 size: 21 residues. V lost 2 bases and J 0 bases, leaving 28 bases between the germline ends. In nucleotides, the CDR3 is TGTGCTCTTGGGGAATCGCCTTCCGACGCCAATTCCTCCGAGTACACCGATAAACTCATCTTT. Translated: CALGESPSDANSSEYTDKLIF.